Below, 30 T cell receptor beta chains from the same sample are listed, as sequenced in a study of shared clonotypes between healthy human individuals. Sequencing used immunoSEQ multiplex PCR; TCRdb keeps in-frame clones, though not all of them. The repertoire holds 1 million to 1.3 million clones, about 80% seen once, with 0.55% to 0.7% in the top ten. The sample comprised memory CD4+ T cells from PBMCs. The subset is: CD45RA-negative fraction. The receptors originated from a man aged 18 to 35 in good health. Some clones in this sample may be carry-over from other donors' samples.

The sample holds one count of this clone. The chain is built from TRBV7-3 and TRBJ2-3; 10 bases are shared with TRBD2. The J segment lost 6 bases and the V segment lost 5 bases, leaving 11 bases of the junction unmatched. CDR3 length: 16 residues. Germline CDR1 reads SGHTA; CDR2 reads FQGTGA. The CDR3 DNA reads TGTGCCAGCAGCCCTCAATTAGCGGGGGGCATGGATACGCAGTATTTT. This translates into CASSPQLAGGMDTQYF. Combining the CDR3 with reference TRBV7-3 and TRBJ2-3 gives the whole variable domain GAGVSQTPSNKVTEKGKYVELRCDPISGHTALYWYRQSLGQGPEFLIYFQGTGAADDSGLPNDRFFAVRPEGSVSTLKIQRTERGDSAVYLCASSPQLAGGMDTQYFGPGTRLTVL.

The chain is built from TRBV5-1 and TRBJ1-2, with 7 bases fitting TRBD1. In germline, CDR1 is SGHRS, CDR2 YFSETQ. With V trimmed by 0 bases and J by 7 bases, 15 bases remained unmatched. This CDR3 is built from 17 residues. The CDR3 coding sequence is TGCGCCAGCAGCTTGGGAGTACAGGGGAGCGGATCCGGTGGCTACACCTTC. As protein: CASSLGVQGSGSGGYTF.

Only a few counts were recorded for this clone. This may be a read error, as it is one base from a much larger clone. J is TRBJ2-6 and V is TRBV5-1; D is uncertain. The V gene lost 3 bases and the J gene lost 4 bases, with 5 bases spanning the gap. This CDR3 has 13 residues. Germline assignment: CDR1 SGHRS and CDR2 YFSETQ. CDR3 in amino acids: CASSSVGANVLTF. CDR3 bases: TGCGCCAGCAGCTCGGTCGGGGCCAACGTCCTGACTTTC. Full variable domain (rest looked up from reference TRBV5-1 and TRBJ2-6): KAGVTQTPRYLIKTRGQQVTLSCSPISGHRSVSWYQQTPGQGLQFLFEYFSETQRNKGNFPGRFSGRQFSNSRSEMNVSTLELGDSALYLCASSSVGANVLTFGAGSRLTVL.

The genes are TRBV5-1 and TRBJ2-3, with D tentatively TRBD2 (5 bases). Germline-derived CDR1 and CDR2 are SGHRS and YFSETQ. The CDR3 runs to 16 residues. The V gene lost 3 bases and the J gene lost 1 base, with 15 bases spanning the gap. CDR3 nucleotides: TGCGCCAGCAGCTCCGTCAGCGGAACTGGCACAGATACGCAGTATTTT. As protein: CASSSVSGTGTDTQYF.

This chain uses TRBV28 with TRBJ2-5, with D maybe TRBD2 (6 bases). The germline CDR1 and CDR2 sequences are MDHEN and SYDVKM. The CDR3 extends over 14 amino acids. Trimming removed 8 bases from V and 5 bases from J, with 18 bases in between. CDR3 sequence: CASGWAGTRETQYF. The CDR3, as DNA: TGTGCCAGCGGCTGGGCGGGGACCCGGGAGACCCAGTACTTC.

The CDR3 sequence is CASSLQRFSYEQYF. The DNA of the CDR3 is TGTGCCAGCAGCTTGCAGCGGTTCTCCTACGAGCAGTACTTC. This rearrangement joins TRBV7-2 to TRBJ2-5, with a tentative D call TRBD2 (5 bases). Matching the DNA end better, TRBJ2-7 makes the J call doubtful. This CDR3 region has 14 residues. The germline gives CDR1 SGHTA, CDR2 FQGNSA.

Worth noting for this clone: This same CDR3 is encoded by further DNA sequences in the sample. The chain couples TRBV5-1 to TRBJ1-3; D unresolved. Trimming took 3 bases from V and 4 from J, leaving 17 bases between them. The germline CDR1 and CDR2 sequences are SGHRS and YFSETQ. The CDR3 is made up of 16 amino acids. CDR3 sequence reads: CASSSGGAATGNTIYF. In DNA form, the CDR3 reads TGCGCCAGCAGCTCGGGAGGTGCAGCAACCGGAAACACCATATATTTT. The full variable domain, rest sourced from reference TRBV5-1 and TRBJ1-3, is KAGVTQTPRYLIKTRGQQVTLSCSPISGHRSVSWYQQTPGQGLQFLFEYFSETQRNKGNFPGRFSGRQFSNSRSEMNVSTLELGDSALYLCASSSGGAATGNTIYFGEGSWLTVV.

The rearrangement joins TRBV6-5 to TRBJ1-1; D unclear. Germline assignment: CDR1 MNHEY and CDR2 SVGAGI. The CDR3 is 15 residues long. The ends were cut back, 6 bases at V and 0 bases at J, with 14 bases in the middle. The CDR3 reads CASSRNGVLNTEAFF. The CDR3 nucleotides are TGTGCCAGCAGCCGCAACGGCGTTTTGAACACTGAAGCTTTCTTT.

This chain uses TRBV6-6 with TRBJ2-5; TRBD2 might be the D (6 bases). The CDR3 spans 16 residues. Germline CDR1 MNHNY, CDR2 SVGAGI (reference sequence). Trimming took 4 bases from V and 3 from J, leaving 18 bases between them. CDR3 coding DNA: TGTGCCAGCAGTTCGCCTCTGGTGGGGGGAAAAGAGACCCAGTACTTC. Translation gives CASSSPLVGGKETQYF.

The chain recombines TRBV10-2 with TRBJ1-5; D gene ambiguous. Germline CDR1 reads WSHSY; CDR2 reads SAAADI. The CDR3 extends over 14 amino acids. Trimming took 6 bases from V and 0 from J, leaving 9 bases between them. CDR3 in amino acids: CASSGANSNQPQHF. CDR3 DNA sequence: TGCGCCAGCAGCGGAGCTAATAGCAATCAGCCCCAGCATTTT.

CDR3 region: CASSRIGTVNEKLFF. CDR3 bases: TGTGCCAGCAGCCGTATCGGGACGGTTAATGAAAAACTGTTTTTT. The gene calls are TRBV7-2 and TRBJ1-4, with a possible D match to TRBD1 (5 bases). The germline V gene has CDR1 SGHTA and CDR2 FQGNSA. CDR3 length: 15 residues. The ends were cut back, 5 bases at V and 4 bases at J, with 14 bases in the middle.

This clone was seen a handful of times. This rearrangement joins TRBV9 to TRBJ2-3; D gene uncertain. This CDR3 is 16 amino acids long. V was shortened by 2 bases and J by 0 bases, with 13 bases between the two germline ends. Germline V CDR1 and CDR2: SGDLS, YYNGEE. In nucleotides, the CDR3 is TGTGCCAGCAGCGTCCCCCCGATCGCAAGCACAGATACGCAGTATTTT. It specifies CASSVPPIASTDTQYF.

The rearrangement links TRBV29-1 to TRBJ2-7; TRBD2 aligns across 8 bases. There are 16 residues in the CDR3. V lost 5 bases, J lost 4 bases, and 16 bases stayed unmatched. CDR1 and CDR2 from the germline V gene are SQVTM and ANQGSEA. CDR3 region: CSVRGSGGASRYEQYF. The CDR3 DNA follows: TGCAGCGTTAGGGGGTCCGGGGGGGCCAGCCGTTACGAGCAGTACTTC.

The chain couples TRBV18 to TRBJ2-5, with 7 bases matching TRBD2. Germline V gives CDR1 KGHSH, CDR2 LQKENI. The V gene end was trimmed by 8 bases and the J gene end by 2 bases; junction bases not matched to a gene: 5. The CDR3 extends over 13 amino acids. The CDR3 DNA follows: TGTGCCAGCCACTCTAGCGGACAAGAGACCCAGTACTTC. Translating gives CASHSSGQETQYF.

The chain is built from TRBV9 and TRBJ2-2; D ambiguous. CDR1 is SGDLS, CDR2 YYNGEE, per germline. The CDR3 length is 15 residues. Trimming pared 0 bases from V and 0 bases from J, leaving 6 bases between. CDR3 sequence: CASSVAVPNTGELFF. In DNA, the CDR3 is TGTGCCAGCAGCGTAGCGGTACCGAACACCGGGGAGCTGTTTTTT.

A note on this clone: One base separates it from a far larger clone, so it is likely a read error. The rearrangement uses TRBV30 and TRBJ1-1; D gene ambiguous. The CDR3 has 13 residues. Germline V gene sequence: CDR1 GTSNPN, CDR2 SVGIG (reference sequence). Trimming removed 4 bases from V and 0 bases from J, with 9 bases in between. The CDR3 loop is CAWTGIVNTEAFF. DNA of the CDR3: TGTGCCTGGACCGGGATAGTGAACACTGAAGCTTTCTTT.

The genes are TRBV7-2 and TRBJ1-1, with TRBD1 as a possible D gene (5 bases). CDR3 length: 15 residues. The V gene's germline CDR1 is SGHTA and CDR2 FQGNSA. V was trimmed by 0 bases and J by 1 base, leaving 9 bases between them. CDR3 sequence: CASSLAGAGNTEAFF. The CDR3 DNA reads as TGTGCCAGCAGCTTAGCTGGGGCCGGGAACACTGAAGCTTTCTTT.

CDR3 sequence: CASSLLAVDTQYF. As DNA, the CDR3 is TGTGCCAGCAGTTTATTGGCGGTAGATACGCAGTATTTT. This chain links TRBV28 with TRBJ2-3, with no clear D. The CDR3 loop spans 13 amino acids. V lost 1 base to trimming and J lost 5 bases, with 7 bases between them. Germline V gene lookup returns CDR1 MDHEN and CDR2 SYDVKM.

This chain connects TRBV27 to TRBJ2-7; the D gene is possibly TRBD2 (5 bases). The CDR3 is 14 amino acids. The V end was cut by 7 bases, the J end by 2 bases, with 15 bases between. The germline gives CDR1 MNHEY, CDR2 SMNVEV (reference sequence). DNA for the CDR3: TGTGCCAGCATGAGGGCGGTTGAAGCCTACGAGCAGTACTTC. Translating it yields CASMRAVEAYEQYF.

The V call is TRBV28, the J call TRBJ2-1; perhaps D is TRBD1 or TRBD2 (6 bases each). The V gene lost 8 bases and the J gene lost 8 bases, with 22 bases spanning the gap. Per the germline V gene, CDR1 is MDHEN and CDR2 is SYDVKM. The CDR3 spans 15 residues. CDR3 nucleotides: TGTGCCAGCGGACTATTGGGAGTAGGGGGAGATGAGCAGTTCTTC. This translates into CASGLLGVGGDEQFF.

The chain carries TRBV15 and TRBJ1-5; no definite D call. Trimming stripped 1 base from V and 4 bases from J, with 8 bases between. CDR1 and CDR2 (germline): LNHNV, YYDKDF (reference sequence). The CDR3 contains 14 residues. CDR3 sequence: CATSRATGNQPQHF. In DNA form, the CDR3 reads TGTGCCACCAGCAGAGCAACTGGGAATCAGCCCCAGCATTTT.

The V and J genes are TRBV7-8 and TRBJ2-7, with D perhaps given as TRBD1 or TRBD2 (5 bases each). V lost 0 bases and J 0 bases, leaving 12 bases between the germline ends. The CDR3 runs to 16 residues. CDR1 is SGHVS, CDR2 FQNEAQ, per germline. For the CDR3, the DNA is TGTGCCAGCAGCTTAGCGGGACGGCTAAGCTCCTACGAGCAGTACTTC. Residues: CASSLAGRLSSYEQYF.

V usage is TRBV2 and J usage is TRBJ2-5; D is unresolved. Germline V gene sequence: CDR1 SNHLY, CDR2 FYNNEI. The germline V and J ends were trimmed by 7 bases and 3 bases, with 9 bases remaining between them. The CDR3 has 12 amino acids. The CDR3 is CASNPQKETQYF. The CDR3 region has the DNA TGTGCCAGCAACCCGCAGAAAGAGACCCAGTACTTC.

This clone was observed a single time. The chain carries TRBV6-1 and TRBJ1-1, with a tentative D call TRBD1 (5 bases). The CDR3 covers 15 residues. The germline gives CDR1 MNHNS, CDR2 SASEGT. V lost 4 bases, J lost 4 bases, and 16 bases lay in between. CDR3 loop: CASSALGPGGTEAFF. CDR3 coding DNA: TGTGCCAGCAGTGCTCTCGGGCCCGGGGGCACTGAAGCTTTCTTT.

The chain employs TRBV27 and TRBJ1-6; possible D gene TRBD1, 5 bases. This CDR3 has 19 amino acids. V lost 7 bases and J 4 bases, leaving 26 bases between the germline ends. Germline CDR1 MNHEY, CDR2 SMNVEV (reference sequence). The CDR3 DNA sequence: TGTGCCAGCACTATAAAATATTGGAAGACAGTAGCTTATAATTCACCCCTCCACTTT. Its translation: CASTIKYWKTVAYNSPLHF.

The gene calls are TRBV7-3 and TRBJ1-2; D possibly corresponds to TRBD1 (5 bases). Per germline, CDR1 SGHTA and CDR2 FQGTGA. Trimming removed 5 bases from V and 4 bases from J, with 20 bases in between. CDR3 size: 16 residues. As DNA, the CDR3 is TGTGCCAGCAGCCGCGGGACCCCATCAGCCTCCTATGGCTACACCTTC. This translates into CASSRGTPSASYGYTF. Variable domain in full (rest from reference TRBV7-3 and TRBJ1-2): GAGVSQTPSNKVTEKGKYVELRCDPISGHTALYWYRQSLGQGPEFLIYFQGTGAADDSGLPNDRFFAVRPEGSVSTLKIQRTERGDSAVYLCASSRGTPSASYGYTFGSGTRLTVV.

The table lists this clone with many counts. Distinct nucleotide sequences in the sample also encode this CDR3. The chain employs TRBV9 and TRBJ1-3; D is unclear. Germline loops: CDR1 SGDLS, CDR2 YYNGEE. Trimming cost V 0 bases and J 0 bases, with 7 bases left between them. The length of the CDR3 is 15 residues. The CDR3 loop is CASSVEGSSGNTIYF. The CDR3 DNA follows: TGTGCCAGCAGCGTAGAGGGTAGCTCTGGAAACACCATATATTTT. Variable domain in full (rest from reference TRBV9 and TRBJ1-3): DSGVTQTPKHLITATGQRVTLRCSPRSGDLSVYWYQQSLDQGLQFLIQYYNGEERAKGNILERFSAQQFPDLHSELNLSSLELGDSALYFCASSVEGSSGNTIYFGEGSWLTVV.

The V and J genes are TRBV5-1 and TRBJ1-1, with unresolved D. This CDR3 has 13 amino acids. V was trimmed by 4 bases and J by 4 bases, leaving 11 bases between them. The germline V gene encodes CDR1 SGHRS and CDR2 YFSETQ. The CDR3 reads CASSTVPSTEAFF. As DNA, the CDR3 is TGCGCCAGCAGCACGGTACCCAGCACTGAAGCTTTCTTT.

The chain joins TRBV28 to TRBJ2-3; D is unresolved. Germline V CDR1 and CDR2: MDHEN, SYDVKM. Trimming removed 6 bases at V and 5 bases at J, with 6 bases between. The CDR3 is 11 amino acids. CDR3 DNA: TGTGCCAGCAGGGTGGAAGATACGCAGTATTTT. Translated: CASRVEDTQYF.

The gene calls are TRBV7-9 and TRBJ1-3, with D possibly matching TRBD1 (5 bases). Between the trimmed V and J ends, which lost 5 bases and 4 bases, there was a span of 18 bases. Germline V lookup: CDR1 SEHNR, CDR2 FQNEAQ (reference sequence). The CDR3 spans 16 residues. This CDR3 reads CASSRRGQITGNTIYF. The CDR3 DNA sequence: TGTGCCAGCAGCCGGAGGGGCCAAATTACGGGAAACACCATATATTTT.